The 17 T cell receptor beta chains in this list originate from one sample, sequenced in a study of blood T cell repertoires in COVID-19. Measured with immunoSEQ multiplex PCR; TCRdb has only the in-frame clones, and not every one. The table lists about 230,000 clones, 85% to 90% of them singletons. The sequenced material came from peripheral blood. These receptors were collected from a middle-aged man with COVID-19, enrolled during active disease.

The V call is TRBV4-1, the J call TRBJ2-3, with TRBD2 as a possible D gene (5 bases). This CDR3 spans 14 amino acids. Germline CDR1 and CDR2: MGHRA and YSYEKL. Between the trimmed V and J ends, which lost 4 bases and 11 bases, there was a span of 19 bases. This CDR3 reads CASSLGLGLMEQYF. The CDR3 DNA is TGCGCCAGCAGCCTCGGACTGGGGTTGATGGAGCAGTATTTT.

This rearrangement joins TRBV4-1 to TRBJ1-6; D not resolved. CDR1 and CDR2 (germline): MGHRA, YSYEKL. The CDR3 has 14 amino acids. Deletions cut 5 bases from V and 6 bases from J, with 11 bases between. CDR3 amino acids: CASSSGLSNSPLHF. The DNA for the CDR3 is TGCGCCAGCAGCTCCGGACTCAGTAATTCACCCCTCCACTTT.

CDR3 residues: CASSPGTGYYGYTF. DNA for the CDR3: TGTGCCAGCAGTCCCGGGACAGGGTACTATGGCTACACCTTC. The chain links TRBV6-5 to TRBJ1-2, with 9 bases identical to TRBD1. V lost 5 bases to trimming and J lost 3 bases; unmatched junction nucleotides: 4. Germline values: CDR1 MNHEY, CDR2 SVGAGI. CDR3 length: 14 residues.

The chain recombines TRBV24-1 with TRBJ2-1, with 9 bases fitting TRBD1. The CDR3 extends over 16 amino acids. Losses at the gene ends were 4 bases for V and 6 bases for J; bases not matched to a gene: 9. Germline CDR1 reads KGHDR; CDR2 reads SFDVKD. In DNA, the CDR3 is TGTGCCACCAGTGAAAAGGGACAGGGTTTCTTCAATGAGCAGTTCTTC. Encoded protein: CATSEKGQGFFNEQFF.

A single count supports this clone. V usage is TRBV2 and J usage is TRBJ2-1; possibly TRBD1 for D (5 bases). The CDR3 consists of 14 residues. Looked up from germline, CDR1 is SNHLY and CDR2 is FYNNEI. The DNA for the CDR3 is TGTGCGACTGAGCGAGACAGAGCCTACAATGAGCAGTTCTTC. This gives the protein CATERDRAYNEQFF.

The J gene is TRBJ2-7, the V gene TRBV9, with 8 bases aligning to TRBD1. This CDR3 is built from 14 residues. Looked up from germline, CDR1 is SGDLS and CDR2 is YYNGEE. V gave up 3 bases and J gave up 2 bases; unmatched junction bases: 4. The CDR3 sequence is CASSAGQGTYEQYF. CDR3 sequence (DNA): TGTGCCAGCAGCGCTGGACAGGGCACCTACGAGCAGTACTTC.

This clone was observed a handful of times. The V call is TRBV2, the J call TRBJ2-3, with D maybe TRBD2 (6 bases). Trimming cost V 8 bases and J 0 bases, with 15 bases left between them. CDR1 and CDR2 from the germline V gene are SNHLY and FYNNEI. The CDR3 runs 15 residues. CDR3 amino acids: CASRRLGTSTDTQYF. The CDR3 region has the DNA TGTGCCAGCCGCCGACTGGGGACTAGCACAGATACGCAGTATTTT.

The rearrangement joins TRBV20-1 to TRBJ1-1, with 9 bases aligning to TRBD1. The V gene end was trimmed by 3 bases and the J gene end by 1 base; junction bases not matched to a gene: 6. CDR3 size: 15 residues. CDR1 and CDR2 (germline): DFQATT, SNEGSKA (reference sequence). CDR3 residues: CSASRGTGWNTEAFF. The CDR3 bases are TGCAGTGCTAGTAGGGGGACAGGGTGGAACACTGAAGCTTTCTTT.

In this sample, this clone turned up a few times. This chain links TRBV29-1 with TRBJ2-2; the match to TRBD2 covers 11 bases. The germline gives CDR1 SQVTM, CDR2 ANQGSEA. Unmatched junction bases numbered 4, after V lost 4 bases and J lost 6 bases. CDR3 length: 14 residues. The CDR3 DNA sequence: TGCAGCGTTGCCCTGGGACTAGCGGCCGGGGAGCTGTTTTTT. Protein sequence: CSVALGLAAGELFF.

The V call is TRBV12-3 or TRBV12-4, the J call TRBJ2-7, with 10 bases aligning to TRBD1. After removal of 6 bases from V and 7 bases from J, the junction contained 6 bases not matched to a gene. The CDR3 sequence is 13 residues long. The CDR3 DNA reads as TGTGCCAGCAGCCAGGACAGGGGGGGAGAGCAGTACTTC. Its translation is CASSQDRGGEQYF.

The gene calls are TRBV7-9 and TRBJ2-7; D possibly corresponds to TRBD2 (6 bases). This CDR3 contains 13 residues. Trimming stripped 4 bases from V and 0 bases from J, with 7 bases between. The germline CDR1 and CDR2 sequences are SEHNR and FQNEAQ (reference sequence). The CDR3 spells CASSSGSSYEQYF. The CDR3 DNA reads as TGTGCCAGCAGCTCCGGGAGCTCCTACGAGCAGTACTTC.

CDR3: CASSYSTGNEQFF. DNA for the CDR3: TGTGCCAGCAGTTACTCGACGGGCAATGAGCAGTTCTTC. V and J are TRBV6-5 and TRBJ2-1; D remains unclear. The germline V gene has CDR1 MNHEY and CDR2 SVGAGI. The CDR3 has 13 amino acids. V gave up 0 bases and J gave up 6 bases, with 6 bases separating them.

CDR3 nucleotide sequence: TGTGCCAGCAGCCAGGGGGGATCCGAGCAGTACTTC. This codes for CASSQGGSEQYF. V and J are TRBV7-9 and TRBJ2-7, with D tentatively TRBD1 (7 bases). Germline CDR1 is SEHNR and CDR2 is FQNEAQ (reference sequence). This CDR3 comprises 12 residues. Trimming left V 5 bases short and J 6 bases short, with 11 bases between. Filled out from reference TRBV7-9 and TRBJ2-7, the complete variable domain reads DTGVSQNPRHKITKRGQNVTFRCDPISEHNRLYWYRQTLGQGPEFLTYFQNEAQLEKSRLLSDRFSAERPKGSFSTLEIQRTEQGDSAMYLCASSQGGSEQYFGPGTRLTVT.

The count of this clone is one. The chain has TRBV7-9 and TRBJ1-4, with 9 positions matching TRBD1. The trim removed 4 bases at V and 6 bases at J, leaving 3 bases unmatched. This CDR3 spans 14 amino acids. Looked up from germline, CDR1 is SEHNR and CDR2 is FQNEAQ (reference sequence). The CDR3 DNA reads as TGTGCCAGCAGCTGGGGGACAGGGTATGAAAAACTGTTTTTT. Protein sequence: CASSWGTGYEKLFF.

This chain joins TRBV2 and TRBJ2-1; TRBD2 aligns across 13 bases. The CDR3 sequence is 16 residues long. Germline V lookup: CDR1 SNHLY, CDR2 FYNNEI. With V trimmed by 5 bases and J by 1 base, 2 bases remained unmatched. This CDR3 reads CASSKLAGGSYNEQFF. DNA for the CDR3: TGTGCCAGCAGTAAACTAGCGGGGGGGTCCTACAATGAGCAGTTCTTC.

The chain recombines TRBV4-2 with TRBJ1-1, with D perhaps matching TRBD1 (6 bases). Trimming removed 0 bases from V and 3 bases from J, with 8 bases in between. Per germline, CDR1 LGHNA and CDR2 YNFKEQ. The CDR3 has 14 amino acids. The CDR3 region is CASSQDRGYTEAFF. Written as DNA, the CDR3 is TGTGCCAGCAGCCAAGACAGGGGATACACTGAAGCTTTCTTT.

This chain connects TRBV5-1 to TRBJ2-1, with 10 bases lining up with TRBD2. CDR3 length: 16 amino acids. The V gene's germline CDR1 is SGHRS and CDR2 YFSETQ. V gave up 5 bases and J gave up 3 bases; unmatched junction bases: 8. CDR3 region: CASRLNGTSVYNEQFF. The CDR3 DNA reads as TGCGCCAGCAGGCTAAACGGGACTAGCGTCTACAATGAGCAGTTCTTC.